The 3 T cell receptor beta chains presented below share a single source sample, sequenced in a study of T cell responses to AZD1222 COVID-19 vaccine. Only in-frame clones appear in the TCRdb table, and some are missing; sequencing was by immunoSEQ multiplex PCR. This sample has 100,000 to 150,000 clones, with 90% found just once. The material was peripheral blood, obtained on day 0 of AZD1222 vaccination. The source of these receptors is an adult in good health.

V and J are TRBV7-9 and TRBJ2-1, with D uncertain. Germline CDR1 and CDR2: SEHNR and FQNEAQ (reference sequence). With 1 base removed from V and 5 bases from J, the gap between germline ends came to 6 bases. The CDR3 runs to 13 residues. This CDR3 is CASSLGSHNEQFF. The DNA of the CDR3 is TGTGCCAGCAGCTTAGGTTCTCACAATGAGCAGTTCTTC.

V usage is TRBV11-3 and J usage is TRBJ2-3, with 11 bases identical to TRBD1. The trim removed 5 bases at V and 9 bases at J, leaving 10 bases unmatched. The CDR3 has 15 residues. CDR1 and CDR2 (germline): SGHNT, YENEEA. The DNA of the CDR3 is TGTGCCAGCAGCGCCCGAGGACAGGGGGCCTCGACGCAGTATTTT. Its protein product is CASSARGQGASTQYF.

The rearrangement joins TRBV3-1 (or the pseudogene TRBV3-2) to TRBJ1-2, with TRBD1 identical over 8 bases. The CDR3 sequence is 15 residues long. V shed 4 bases and J 6 bases; nucleotides not matched to a gene: 10. CDR1 is LGHDT and CDR2 is YNNKEL in the germline V gene (reference sequence). The CDR3 loop reads CASSPLWGTGNGYTF. As DNA, the CDR3 is TGTGCCAGCAGCCCGCTTTGGGGGACAGGTAATGGCTACACCTTC.